The clone carrying this TCR beta chain was seen many times. The antigen is not known. These data originate in a study of T cell repertoires in cytomegalovirus infection. Background on the study: It was the public TCR beta signatures that indicated both CMV infection and matching HLA type. Study-wide points: Ex vivo responses were dominated by HLA-C-restricted CMV-specific TCR beta clonotypes. CMV carriers having the relevant HLA were flagged by cumulative public TCR beta family frequency.

Each CDR3 protein is one row after TCRdb ran MiXCR on the reads. The repertoire holds roughly 120,000 distinct CDR3 sequences, with about 32% as singletons. Trimming at V came to 7 bases and at J to 2 bases, leaving 7 bases not matched to a gene. The CDR3 loop spans 14 amino acids. The germline CDR1 and CDR2 sequences are MNHEY and SVGEGT. The chain joins TRBV6-2 or TRBV6-3 to TRBJ2-7; 8 nucleotides agree with TRBD2. This sequence originates from a human donor in good health (CMV status not recorded). Some clones in this sample may be carry-over from other donors' samples. This material consisted of CD8+ T cells from cultured PBMCs, taken from culture after CMV antigen stimulation. Written as DNA, the CDR3 is TGTGCCAGCAACCCCCGGCGGGGGGCCTACGAGCAGTACTTC. Its protein product is CASNPRRGAYEQYF.